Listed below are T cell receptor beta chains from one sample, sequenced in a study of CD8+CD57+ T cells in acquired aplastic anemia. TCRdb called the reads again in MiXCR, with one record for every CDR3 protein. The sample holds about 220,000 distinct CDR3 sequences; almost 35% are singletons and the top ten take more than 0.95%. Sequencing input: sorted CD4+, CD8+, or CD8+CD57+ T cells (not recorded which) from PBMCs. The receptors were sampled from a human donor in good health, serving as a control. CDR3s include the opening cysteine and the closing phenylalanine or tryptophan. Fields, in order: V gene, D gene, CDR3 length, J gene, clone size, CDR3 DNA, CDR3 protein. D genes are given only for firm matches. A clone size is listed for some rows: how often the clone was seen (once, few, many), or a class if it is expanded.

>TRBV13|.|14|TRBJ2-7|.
TGTGCCAGCAGCTTAGATCGTTCCGACTACGTGCAGTACTTC
CASSLDRSDYVQYF
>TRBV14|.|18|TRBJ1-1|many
TGTGCCAGCAGCCAAGATGGGTCTTGGGCGTCTTGGGGCACTGAAGCTTTCTTT
CASSQDGSWASWGTEAFF
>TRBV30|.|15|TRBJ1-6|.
TGTGCCTGGAGCTTGGGAGTGAGTTATAATTCACCCCTCCACTTT
CAWSLGVSYNSPLHF
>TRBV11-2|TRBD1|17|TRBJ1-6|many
TGTGCCAGCAGCTTAGGTCTACAGGGGGCTTTACATTCACCCCTCCACTTT
CASSLGLQGALHSPLHF
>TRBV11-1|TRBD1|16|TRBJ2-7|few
TGTGCCAGCAGCTCCAGACAGGGCCCGAGCTCCTACGAGCAGTACTTC
CASSSRQGPSSYEQYF
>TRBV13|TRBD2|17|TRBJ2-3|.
TGTGCCAGCAGCTTGTGGGGAGCGGGGCCCCGAACAGATACGCAGTATTTT
CASSLWGAGPRTDTQYF
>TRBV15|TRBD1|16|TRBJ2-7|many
TGTGCCACCAGCAGAGATGGCTCGGGACAGGGGTACGAGCAGTACTTC
CATSRDGSGQGYEQYF
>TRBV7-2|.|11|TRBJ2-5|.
TGTGCCAGCAGCGGAGATACCTCCCAGTACTTC
CASSGDTSQYF
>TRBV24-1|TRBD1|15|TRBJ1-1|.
TGTGCCACCAGTGATGCACAGGGGGGCGTCTCTGAAGCTTTCTTT
CATSDAQGGVSEAFF
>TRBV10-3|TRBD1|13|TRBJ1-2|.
TGTGCCATCAAGCCTACAGGGGGCTGTGGCTACACCTTC
CAIKPTGGCGYTF
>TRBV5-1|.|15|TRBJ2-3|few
TGCGCCAGCAGCTTGGCAGACCTACGCACAGATACGCAGTATTTT
CASSLADLRTDTQYF
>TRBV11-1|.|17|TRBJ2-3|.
TGTGCCAGCAGCCTACGAGGTAGCGATAGACCCTCAGATACGCAGTATTTT
CASSLRGSDRPSDTQYF
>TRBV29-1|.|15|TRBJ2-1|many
TGCAGCGTTGAAGACAGGCTTAACGCCTACAATGAGCAGTTCTTC
CSVEDRLNAYNEQFF
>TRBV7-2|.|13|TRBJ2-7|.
TGTGCCTGGCGTGGCCGGGGTTTCTACGAGCAGTACTTC
CAWRGRGFYEQYF
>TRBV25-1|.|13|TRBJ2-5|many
TGTGCCAGCGGGAGACAGTTCCAAGAGACCCAGTACTTC
CASGRQFQETQYF
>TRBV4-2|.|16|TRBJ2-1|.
TGTGCCAGCAGCCAAGATTCGGAGGGCCTGTACAATGAGCAGTTCTTC
CASSQDSEGLYNEQFF
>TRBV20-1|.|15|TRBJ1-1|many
TGCAGTGCGCCAGGAAGGGGAAGGGGGAACACTGAAGCTTTCTTT
CSAPGRGRGNTEAFF
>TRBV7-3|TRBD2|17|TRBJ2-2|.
TGTGCCAGCAGCTCGGGGGGACTAGCGGGAGTCACCGGGGAGCTGTTTTTT
CASSSGGLAGVTGELFF
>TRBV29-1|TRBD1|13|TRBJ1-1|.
TGCAGCGCCCATAGACAGGGGATGGCTGAAGCTCTCTTT
CSAHRQGMAEALF
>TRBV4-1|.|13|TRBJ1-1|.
TGCGCCAGCAGCCAAAAATCGGGTGGCGAAGCTTTCTTT
CASSQKSGGEAFF
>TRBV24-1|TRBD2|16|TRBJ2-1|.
TGTGCGACCAGTGACACTAGCGGGAGGGCCTACAATGAGCAGTTCTTC
CATSDTSGRAYNEQFF
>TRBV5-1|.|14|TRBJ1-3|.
TGCGCCAGCAGCGGGACGGCCTCTGGAAACACCACATATTTT
CASSGTASGNTTYF
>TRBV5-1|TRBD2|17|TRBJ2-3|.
TGCGCCAGCAGTCGAGGGTCCCTAGCGGGAGTGGGAGATACGCAGTATTTT
CASSRGSLAGVGDTQYF
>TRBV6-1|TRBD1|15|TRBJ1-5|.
TGTGCCAGCACCCCACGAGGGGGCAGCAATCAGCCCCAGCATTTT
CASTPRGGSNQPQHF
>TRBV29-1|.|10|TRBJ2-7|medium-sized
TGCAGCGTGGACTCAGGGAATCAGTACTTC
CSVDSGNQYF
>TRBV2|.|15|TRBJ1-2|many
TGTGCCAGCAGTAAACCAGCCGAATTAGGATATGGCTACACCTTC
CASSKPAELGYGYTF
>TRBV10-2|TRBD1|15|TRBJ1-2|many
TGCGCCAGCAGTAGGGACAGGGGGCTTAACTATGGCTACACCTTC
CASSRDRGLNYGYTF
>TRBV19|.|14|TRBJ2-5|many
TGTGCCAGTAGTAAATTGGGGTTGGTGGAGACCCAGTACTTC
CASSKLGLVETQYF
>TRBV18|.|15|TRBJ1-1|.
TGTGCCAGCTCACCACAGGGACGTGGCAGGTTCCAAGCTTTCTTT
CASSPQGRGRFQAFF
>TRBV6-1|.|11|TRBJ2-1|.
TGTGCCAGCAAGCTTGGCAATGAGCAGTTCTTC
CASKLGNEQFF
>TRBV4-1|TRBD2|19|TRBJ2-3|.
TGCGCCAGCAGCCAAGTACGAGCGGGGCCCCTATTACGCACAGATACGCAGTATTTT
CASSQVRAGPLLRTDTQYF
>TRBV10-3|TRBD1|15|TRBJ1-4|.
TGTGCCATCAGTGAAAGACAGGGGGCTAATGAAAAACTGTTTTTT
CAISERQGANEKLFF
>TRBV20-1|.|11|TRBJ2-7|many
TGCAGTGCTCTATATCGGGGGGAGCAGTACTTC
CSALYRGEQYF
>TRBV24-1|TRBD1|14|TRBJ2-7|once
TGTGCCACCAATGACCCCGCGACAGGGGACGAGCAGTACTTC
CATNDPATGDEQYF
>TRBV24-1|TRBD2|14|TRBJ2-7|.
TGTGCCAGCAGCTTAGTGGGAGGGGCCCAGGAGCTGTACTTC
CASSLVGGAQELYF
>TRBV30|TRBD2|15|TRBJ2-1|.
TGTGCCTGGAGCCTACTGAGCGGGGGACCAAATGAGCAGTTCTTC
CAWSLLSGGPNEQFF
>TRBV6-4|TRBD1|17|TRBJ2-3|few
TGTGCCAGCAGTGACTGGGGACAGGACGACAGCACAGATACGCAGTATTTT
CASSDWGQDDSTDTQYF
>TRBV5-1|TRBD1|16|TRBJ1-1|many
TGCGCCATCAACGCGGGACAGGGTGAAGGGAACACTGAAGCTTTCTTT
CAINAGQGEGNTEAFF
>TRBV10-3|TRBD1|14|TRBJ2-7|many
TGTGCCATCAGTGAGAGGGACAGAACCTACGAGCAGTACTTC
CAISERDRTYEQYF
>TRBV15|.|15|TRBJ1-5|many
TGTGCCACCAGCAGACAGGGGAATAGCAATCAGCCCCAGCATTTT
CATSRQGNSNQPQHF
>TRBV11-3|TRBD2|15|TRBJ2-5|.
TGTGCCAGCAGCTTAGTGACTAGCGGGGGGCCGACCCAGTACTTC
CASSLVTSGGPTQYF
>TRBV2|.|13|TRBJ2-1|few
TGTGCCAGCAGTGAAGCAGCGCGAGGTGAGCAGTTCTTC
CASSEAARGEQFF
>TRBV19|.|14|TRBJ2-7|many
TGTGCCAGTGGGGCCGGGACTGGCTCCTACGAGCAGTACTTC
CASGAGTGSYEQYF
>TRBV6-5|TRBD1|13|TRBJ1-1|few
TGTGCCAACAGTTCTAACAGGGGCTCTGAAGCTTTCTTT
CANSSNRGSEAFF
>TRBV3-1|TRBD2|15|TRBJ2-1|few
TGTGCCAGCAGCCGCACTCTTCCGGTGGGACTAGGGCAGTTCTTC
CASSRTLPVGLGQFF
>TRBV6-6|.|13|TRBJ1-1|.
TGTGCCAGCGGATCGCGGGCAGACGCTGAAGCTTTCTTT
CASGSRADAEAFF
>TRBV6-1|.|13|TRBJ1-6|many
TGTGCCAGCGCCCTGTCCTATGATTCACCCCTCCACTTT
CASALSYDSPLHF
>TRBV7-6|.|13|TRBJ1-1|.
TGTGCCAGCAGCTCCGCATTGAACACTGAAGCTTTCTTT
CASSSALNTEAFF
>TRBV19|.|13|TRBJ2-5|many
TGTGCCAGTAGTATAGGACTGGGAGAGACCCAGTACTTC
CASSIGLGETQYF
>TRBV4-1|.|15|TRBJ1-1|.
TGCGCCAGCAGCCAAGATCCCGGGTCTGGCTTAGAAGCTTTCTTT
CASSQDPGSGLEAFF
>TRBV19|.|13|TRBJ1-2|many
TGTGCCAGTAGCAATGGTCCCGGCTATGGCTACACCTTC
CASSNGPGYGYTF
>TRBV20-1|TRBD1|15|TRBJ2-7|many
TGCAGTGCTAGAGATACCGGGACAGGATCCTACGAGCAGTACTTC
CSARDTGTGSYEQYF
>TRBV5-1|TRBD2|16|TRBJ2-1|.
TGCGCCAGCAGCCCCCCCGGGACTAGCGGGCTCAATGAGCAGTTCTTC
CASSPPGTSGLNEQFF
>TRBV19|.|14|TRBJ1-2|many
TGTGCCAGTAGTATATGGGGTAGGAGTGATGGCTACACCTTC
CASSIWGRSDGYTF
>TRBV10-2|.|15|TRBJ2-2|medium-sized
TGCGCCAGCAGTGACGGACAGAGATACACCGGGGAGCTGTTTTTT
CASSDGQRYTGELFF
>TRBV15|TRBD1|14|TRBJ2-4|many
TGTGCCACCAGCCGAGGGACAGGGGGAAACATTCAGTACTTC
CATSRGTGGNIQYF